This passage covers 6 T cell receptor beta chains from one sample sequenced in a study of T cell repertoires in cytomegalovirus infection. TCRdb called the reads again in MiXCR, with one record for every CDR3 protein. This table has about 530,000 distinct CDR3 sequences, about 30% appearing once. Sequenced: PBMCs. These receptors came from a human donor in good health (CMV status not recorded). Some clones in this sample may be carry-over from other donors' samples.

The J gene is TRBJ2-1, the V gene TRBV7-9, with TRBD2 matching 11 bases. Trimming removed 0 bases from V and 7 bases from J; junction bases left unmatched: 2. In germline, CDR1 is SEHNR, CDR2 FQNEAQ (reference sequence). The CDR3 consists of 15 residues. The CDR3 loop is CASSLASGRENEQFF. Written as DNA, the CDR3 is TGTGCCAGCAGCTTAGCTAGCGGGAGGGAAAATGAGCAGTTCTTC.

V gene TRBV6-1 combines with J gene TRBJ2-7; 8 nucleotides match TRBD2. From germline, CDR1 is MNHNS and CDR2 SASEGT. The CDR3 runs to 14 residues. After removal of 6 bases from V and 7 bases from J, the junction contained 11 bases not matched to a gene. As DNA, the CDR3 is TGTGCCAGCAGCAAATTCCCGGGACTAGGGGAGCAGTACGTC. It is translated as CASSKFPGLGEQYV.

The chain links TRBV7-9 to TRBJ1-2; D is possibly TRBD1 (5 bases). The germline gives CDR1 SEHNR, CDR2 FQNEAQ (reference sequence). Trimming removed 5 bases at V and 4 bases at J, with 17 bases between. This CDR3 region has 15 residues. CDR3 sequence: CASSRGGGQGYGYTF. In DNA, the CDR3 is TGTGCCAGCAGCCGGGGCGGAGGGCAAGGCTATGGCTACACCTTC.

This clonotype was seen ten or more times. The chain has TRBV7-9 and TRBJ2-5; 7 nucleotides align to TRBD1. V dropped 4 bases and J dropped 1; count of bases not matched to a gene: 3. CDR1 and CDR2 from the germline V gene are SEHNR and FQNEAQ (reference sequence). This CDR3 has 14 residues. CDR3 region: CASSSHRGQETQYF. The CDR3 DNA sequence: TGTGCCAGCAGCTCCCACAGGGGCCAAGAGACCCAGTACTTC.

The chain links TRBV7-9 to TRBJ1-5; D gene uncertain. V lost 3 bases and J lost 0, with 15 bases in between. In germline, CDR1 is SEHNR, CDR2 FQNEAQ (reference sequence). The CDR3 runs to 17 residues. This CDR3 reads CASSFKPAIGSNQPQHF. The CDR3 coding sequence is TGTGCCAGCAGCTTCAAGCCGGCAATAGGTAGCAATCAGCCCCAGCATTTT.

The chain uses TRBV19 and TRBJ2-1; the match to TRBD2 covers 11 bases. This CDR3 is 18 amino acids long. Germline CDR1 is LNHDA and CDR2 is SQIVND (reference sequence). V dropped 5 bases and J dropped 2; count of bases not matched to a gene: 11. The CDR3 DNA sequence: TGTGCCAGTAGTTCACTAGCGGGAGACAGATCGCCCTACAATGAGCAGTTCTTC. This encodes CASSSLAGDRSPYNEQFF.